This is a list of T cell receptor beta chains from one sample in a study of response to subunit inactivated influenza vaccine. TCRdb recomputed calls from the RT-PCR reads with MiXCR, one row per CDR3 protein. The repertoire has 500,000 to 600,000 distinct CDR3 sequences, around 8% of them found once; the top ten carry roughly 13%. The starting material was PBMCs from blood, obtained around 25 months after vaccination. The receptors derive from a man aged 45 to 75 who received an inactivated influenza vaccine. The CDR3 runs from the conserved cysteine through the conserved F or W. Each record gives: D gene, clone size, J gene, V gene, CDR3 protein, CDR3 DNA. The D gene is left open where the match is weak. Size values are once, few and many counts, or a class for expanded clones, and some rows have none.

>TRBD2|NA|TRBJ2-7|TRBV4-3
CASSQGISGGSYEQYF
TGCGCCAGCAGCCAAGGAATCAGCGGGGGCTCCTACGAGCAGTACTTC
>NA|NA|TRBJ2-2|TRBV10-1
CASSEGRNTGELFF
TGCGCCAGCAGTGAAGGCAGAAACACCGGGGAGCTGTTTTTT
>NA|NA|TRBJ2-1|TRBV5-5
CASSLSLYPSYNEQFF
TGTGCCAGCAGCTTGAGCCTCTACCCCTCCTACAATGAGCAGTTCTTC
>TRBD1|NA|TRBJ1-4|TRBV20-1
CSAWDRGVVGEKLFF
TGCAGTGCCTGGGACAGGGGCGTTGTTGGGGAAAAACTGTTTTTT
>NA|few|TRBJ1-2|TRBV4-2
CASSQDLGVYGYTF
TGTGCCAGCAGCCAAGATCTCGGGGTTTATGGCTACACCTTC
>NA|NA|TRBJ1-4|TRBV12-3/TRBV12-4
CASSSRTEKLFF
TGTGCCAGCAGTTCCCGGACTGAAAAACTGTTTTTT
>NA|NA|TRBJ1-5|TRBV6-5
CASSYSISGNQPQHF
TGTGCCAGCAGTTACTCGATTTCTGGCAATCAGCCCCAGCATTTT
>NA|NA|TRBJ1-1|TRBV4-3
CASTQFVGGQTNTEAFF
TGCGCCAGCACCCAATTCGTCGGGGGGCAAACGAACACTGAAGCTTTCTTT
>NA|many|TRBJ1-5|TRBV12-3/TRBV12-4
CASSTESNQPQHF
TGTGCCAGCAGTACCGAGAGCAATCAGCCCCAGCATTTT
>NA|few|TRBJ2-3|TRBV4-2
CASSQQGQGRSTDTQYF
TGTGCCAGCAGCCAACAGGGGCAGGGACGAAGCACAGATACGCAGTATTTT
>TRBD1|NA|TRBJ2-7|TRBV6-2/TRBV6-3
CASSSGTGNPYEQYF
TGTGCCAGCAGCTCCGGGACAGGGAATCCCTACGAGCAGTACTTC
>NA|many|TRBJ2-1|TRBV12-3/TRBV12-4
CASSPPGRLLHNEQFF
TGTGCCAGCAGTCCACCGGGACGGCTCCTCCACAATGAGCAGTTCTTC
>NA|NA|TRBJ1-1|TRBV20-1
CSARGQGWENTEAFF
TGCAGTGCTAGAGGACAAGGGTGGGAGAACACTGAAGCTTTCTTT
>NA|NA|TRBJ1-2|TRBV10-3
CATTNRDGSNYGYTF
TGTGCCACCACAAACCGGGACGGTTCTAACTATGGCTACACCTTC
>NA|few|TRBJ1-6|TRBV5-1
CASSEGVYNSPLHF
TGCGCCAGCAGTGAAGGGGTCTATAATTCACCCCTCCACTTT
>TRBD1|few|TRBJ2-1|TRBV29-1
CSVGQGAKNEQFF
TGCAGCGTTGGACAGGGGGCAAAGAATGAGCAGTTCTTC
>NA|few|TRBJ2-7|TRBV12-3/TRBV12-4
CASSLSFGNSYEQYF
TGTGCCAGCAGTTTATCTTTTGGGAACAGCTACGAGCAGTACTTC
>TRBD1|many|TRBJ2-7|TRBV5-1
CASSPGQGAYEQYF
TGTGCCAGCAGCCCCGGACAGGGTGCCTACGAGCAGTACTTC
>NA|few|TRBJ2-1|TRBV9
CASSVAGDSSYNEQFF
TGTGCCAGCAGCGTAGCTGGAGACTCCTCCTACAATGAGCAGTTCTTC
>NA|NA|TRBJ2-7|TRBV29-1
CSVSAGAGFEQYF
TGCAGCGTCTCGGCCGGGGCAGGTTTCGAGCAGTACTTC
>TRBD2|few|TRBJ2-1|TRBV7-9
CASSPRSGGLFYNEQFF
TGTGCCAGCAGCCCTAGGAGCGGGGGGCTTTTCTACAATGAGCAGTTCTTC
>NA|few|TRBJ2-5|TRBV9
CASSSARTVQETQYF
TGTGCCAGCAGCAGTGCCCGGACAGTTCAAGAGACCCAGTACTTC
>NA|many|TRBJ1-6|TRBV25-1
CASSGQNNSPLHF
TGTGCCAGCAGTGGACAGAATAATTCACCCCTCCACTTT
>NA|few|TRBJ2-2|TRBV9
CASRLGWSTGELFF
TGTGCCAGCAGACTAGGGTGGTCCACCGGGGAGCTGTTTTTT
>NA|many|TRBJ2-3|TRBV7-8
CASSLGTLYDTQYF
TGTGCCAGCAGCCTGGGGACCTTATACGATACGCAGTATTTT
>TRBD1|few|TRBJ1-5|TRBV5-1
CASSKGGTENQPQHF
TGCGCCAGCAGCAAAGGAGGGACAGAAAATCAGCCCCAGCATTTT
>NA|NA|TRBJ2-2|TRBV7-9
CASSWGAGELFF
TGTGCCAGCAGTTGGGGCGCCGGGGAGCTGTTTTTT
>TRBD1|NA|TRBJ2-7|TRBV7-2
CASSAPGQGFYEQYF
TGTGCCAGCAGCGCCCCGGGACAGGGTTTCTACGAGCAGTACTTC
>TRBD1|many|TRBJ2-5|TRBV29-1
CSVRETGDNKETQYF
TGCAGCGTTCGAGAGACAGGGGATAATAAAGAGACCCAGTACTTC
>NA|many|TRBJ2-1|TRBV18
CASSPGPGYEQFF
TGTGCCAGCTCACCCGGACCCGGGTATGAGCAGTTCTTC
>NA|few|TRBJ1-3|TRBV3-1
CASSPWGGSTIYF
TGTGCCAGCAGCCCTTGGGGTGGTTCAACCATATATTTT
>NA|NA|TRBJ1-2|TRBV7-9
CASTQLTANYGYTF
TGTGCCAGCACCCAATTGACAGCGAACTATGGCTACACCTTC
>NA|many|TRBJ2-6|TRBV5-1
CASSRDQGPGANVLTF
TGCGCCAGCAGCAGAGACCAGGGCCCTGGGGCCAACGTCCTGACTTTC
>NA|NA|TRBJ2-1|TRBV7-2
CASSLGTGQQFF
TGTGCCAGCAGCTTAGGGACGGGCCAGCAGTTCTTC
>TRBD2|NA|TRBJ2-2|TRBV3-1
CAFSLPLAGRYSNTGELFF
TGTGCCTTCAGTTTACCCCTAGCGGGCCGATATTCGAACACCGGGGAGCTGTTTTTT
>NA|NA|TRBJ2-1|TRBV5-6
CASSGGDEQFF
TGTGCCAGCAGCGGCGGGGATGAGCAGTTCTTC
>NA|many|TRBJ2-3|TRBV6-5
CASSYSIASSTDTQYF
TGTGCCAGCAGTTACTCGATTGCCAGTAGCACAGATACGCAGTATTTT
>NA|many|TRBJ2-5|TRBV25-1
CASSEWETQYF
TGTGCCAGCAGTGAATGGGAGACCCAGTACTTC
>TRBD1|NA|TRBJ2-7|TRBV5-1
CASSLERGRAYEQYF
TGCGCCAGCAGCTTGGAGAGGGGGCGGGCCTACGAGCAGTACTTC
>TRBD1|few|TRBJ2-1|TRBV20-1
CSARGGQGAAYNEQFF
TGCAGTGCTAGAGGTGGGCAGGGGGCGGCCTACAATGAGCAGTTCTTC